This TCR beta chain is from a study of beta chain features in type 1 diabetes. Study information: No age, gender or cell yield differences were seen between patients and healthy donors. Notes on the study in general: In every one of the four CD4+ subsets, TCRB CDR3s were moderately but significantly shorter in Type 1 diabetes patients. Although PCR might favor shorter templates, it would do so equally in patients and controls. Compared with healthy donors, patients appeared to share more similar naive, central memory and regulatory TCRB repertoires.

The entirety of the isolated RNA underwent reverse transcription, so expressed TCRB transcripts were sequenced. The repertoire was sequenced with immunoSEQ multiplex PCR; TCRdb's copy has only in-frame clones and lacks some. The data hold 100,000 to 150,000 clones, with 9% observed a single time. This CDR3 region has 13 residues. Per germline, CDR1 SGHNT and CDR2 YENEEA. Trimming took 3 bases from V and 5 from J, leaving 9 bases between them. This clone was seen more than once but under ten times. Its antigen is undetermined. The specimen sequenced was central memory CD4+ T cells from blood. This chain joins TRBV11-3 and TRBJ2-3, with a possible D match to TRBD2 (6 bases). This clonotype was obtained from a man aged 25-45 years with type 1 diabetes. This CDR3 reads CASSFSGGDTQYF. The CDR3 DNA sequence: TGTGCCAGCAGCTTTTCCGGGGGAGATACGCAGTATTTT.